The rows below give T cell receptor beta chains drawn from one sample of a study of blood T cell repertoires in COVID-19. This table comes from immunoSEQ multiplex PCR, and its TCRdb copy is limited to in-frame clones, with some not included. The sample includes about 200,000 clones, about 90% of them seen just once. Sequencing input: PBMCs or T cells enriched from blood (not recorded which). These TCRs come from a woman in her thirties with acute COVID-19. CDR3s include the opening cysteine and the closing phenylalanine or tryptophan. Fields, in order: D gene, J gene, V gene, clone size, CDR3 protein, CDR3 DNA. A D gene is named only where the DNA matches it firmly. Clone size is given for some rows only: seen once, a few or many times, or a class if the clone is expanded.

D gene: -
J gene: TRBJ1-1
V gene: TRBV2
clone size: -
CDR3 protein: CASSEGQRTPF
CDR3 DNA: TGTGCCAGCAGTGAAGGGCAGCGTACTCCCTTT

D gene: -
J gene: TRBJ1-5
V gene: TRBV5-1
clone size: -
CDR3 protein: CASSLAGNQPQHF
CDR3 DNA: TGCGCCAGCAGCTTGGCAGGGAATCAGCCCCAGCATTTT

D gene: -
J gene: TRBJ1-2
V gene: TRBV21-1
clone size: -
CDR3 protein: CASSKALRQEGTF
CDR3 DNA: TGTGCCAGCAGCAAAGCGCTTAGGCAGGAGGGGACCTTC

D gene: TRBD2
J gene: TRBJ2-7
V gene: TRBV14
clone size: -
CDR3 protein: CASSPGGLAGGPLDEQYF
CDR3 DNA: TGTGCCAGCAGCCCCGGGGGGCTAGCGGGGGGGCCTTTGGACGAGCAGTACTTC

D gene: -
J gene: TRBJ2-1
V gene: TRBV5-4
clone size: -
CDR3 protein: CASSLGTARTYNEQFF
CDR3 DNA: TGTGCCAGCAGCTTGGGGACAGCGCGAACCTACAATGAGCAGTTCTTC

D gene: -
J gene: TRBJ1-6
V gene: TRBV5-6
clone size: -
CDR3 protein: CASSLDRGSYNSPLHF
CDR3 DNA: TGTGCCAGCAGCTTGGACCGGGGCTCCTATAATTCACCCCTCCACTTT

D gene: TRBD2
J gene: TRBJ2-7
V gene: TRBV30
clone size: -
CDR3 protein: CAWSVWVNSGTRETYEQYF
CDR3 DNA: TGTGCCTGGAGTGTATGGGTGAACTCCGGGACTAGGGAAACCTACGAGCAGTACTTC

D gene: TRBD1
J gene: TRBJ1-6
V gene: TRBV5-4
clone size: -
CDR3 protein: CASTDGGGARNSPLHF
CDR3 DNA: TGTGCCAGCACCGACGGAGGGGGCGCAAGAAATTCACCCCTCCACTTT

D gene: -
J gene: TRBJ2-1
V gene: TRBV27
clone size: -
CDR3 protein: CASSLANYNEQFF
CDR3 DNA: TGTGCCAGCAGTTTGGCCAACTACAATGAGCAGTTCTTC

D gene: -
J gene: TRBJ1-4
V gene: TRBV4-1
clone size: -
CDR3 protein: CASSQGLGPNEKLFF
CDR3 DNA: TGCGCCAGCAGCCAAGGTCTGGGGCCTAATGAAAAACTGTTTTTT

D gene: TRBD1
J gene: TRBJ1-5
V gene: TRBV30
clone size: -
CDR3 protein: CAWSWGTGGNQPQHF
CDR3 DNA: TGTGCCTGGTCTTGGGGGACAGGGGGCAATCAGCCCCAGCATTTT

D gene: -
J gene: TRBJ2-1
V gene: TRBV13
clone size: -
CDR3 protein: CASRIQPYNEQFF
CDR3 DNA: TGTGCCAGCAGGATACAACCGTACAATGAGCAGTTCTTC

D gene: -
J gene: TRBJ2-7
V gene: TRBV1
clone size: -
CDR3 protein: CTSSQDGSGGRISYEQYF
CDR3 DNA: TGCACCAGCAGCCAAGACGGTAGCGGGGGGAGGATCTCCTACGAGCAGTACTTC

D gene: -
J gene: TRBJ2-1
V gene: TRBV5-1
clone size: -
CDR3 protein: CASSGQYEQFF
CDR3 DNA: TGCGCCAGCAGCGGACAGTATGAGCAGTTCTTC

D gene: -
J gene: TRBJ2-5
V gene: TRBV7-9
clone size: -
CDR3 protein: CASSTKFETQYF
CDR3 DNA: TGTGCCAGCAGCACTAAGTTTGAGACCCAGTACTTC

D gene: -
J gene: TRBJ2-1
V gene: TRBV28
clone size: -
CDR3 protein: CASRGLGGTKQDEQFF
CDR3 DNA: TGTGCCAGCAGGGGACTGGGAGGGACAAAGCAAGATGAGCAGTTCTTC

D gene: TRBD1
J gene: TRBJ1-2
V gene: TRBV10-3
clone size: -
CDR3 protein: CAISSTDRGDYGYTF
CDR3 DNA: TGTGCCATCAGTAGCACTGACAGGGGCGACTATGGCTACACCTTC

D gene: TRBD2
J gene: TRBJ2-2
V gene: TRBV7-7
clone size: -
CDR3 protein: CASSSAGTGLGGELFF
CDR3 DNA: TGTGCCAGCAGCTCAGCCGGGACGGGACTAGGCGGGGAGCTGTTTTTT

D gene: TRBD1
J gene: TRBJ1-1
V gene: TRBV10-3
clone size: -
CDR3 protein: CASRTGDTEAFF
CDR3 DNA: TGTGCCAGTAGGACAGGGGACACTGAAGCTTTCTTT

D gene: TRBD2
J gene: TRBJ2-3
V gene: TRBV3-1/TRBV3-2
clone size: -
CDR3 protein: CASSHGGESVTGGPPDTQYF
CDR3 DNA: TGTGCCAGCAGTCATGGGGGAGAGAGCGTAACGGGGGGGCCCCCAGATACGCAGTATTTT

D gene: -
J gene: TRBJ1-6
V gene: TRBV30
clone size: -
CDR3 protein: CAWTADRGYSPLHF
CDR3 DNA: TGTGCCTGGACTGCGGACCGGGGATATTCACCCCTCCACTTT

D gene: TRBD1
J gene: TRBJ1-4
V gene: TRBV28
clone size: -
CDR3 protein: CASSLASGGFGEKLFF
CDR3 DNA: TGTGCCAGCAGCCTGGCTTCAGGGGGCTTTGGTGAAAAACTGTTTTTT

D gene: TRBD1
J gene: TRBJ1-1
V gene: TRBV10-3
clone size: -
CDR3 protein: CAISLVGGQTMNTEAFF
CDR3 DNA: TGTGCCATCAGTCTTGTTGGGGGACAGACCATGAACACTGAAGCTTTCTTT

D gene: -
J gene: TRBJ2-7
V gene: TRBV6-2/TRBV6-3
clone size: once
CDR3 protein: CASSYPSVGYEQYF
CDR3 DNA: TGTGCCAGCAGTTACCCATCGGTCGGCTACGAGCAGTACTTC